The 7 T cell receptor beta chains in this list originate from one sample, sequenced in a study of T cells in pancreatic ductal adenocarcinoma. Profiling relied on immunoSEQ multiplex PCR, and the TCRdb table lists in-frame clones only, not all of them. The data contain roughly 100,000 clones, 90% to 95% of them singletons. No neoadjuvant therapy was given to the selected pancreatic ductal adenocarcinoma patients before their surgery. Input material: PBMCs. The source of these receptors is a human donor with pancreatic ductal adenocarcinoma.

The chain joins TRBV7-9 to TRBJ2-3, with D possibly being TRBD2 (6 bases). CDR1 is SEHNR, CDR2 FQNEAQ, per germline (reference sequence). Deletions cut 3 bases from V and 1 base from J, with 8 bases between. There are 14 residues in the CDR3. CDR3 amino acids: CASSFGTGTDTQYF. In DNA, the CDR3 is TGTGCCAGCAGCTTCGGGACTGGCACAGATACGCAGTATTTT.

This chain links TRBV7-9 with TRBJ1-4; D unresolved. With 3 bases removed from V and 5 bases from J, the gap between germline ends came to 10 bases. CDR1 SEHNR and CDR2 FQNEAQ come from the germline V gene (reference sequence). This CDR3 has 14 amino acids. CDR3 bases: TGTGCCAGCAGCTTGGCGGGCGTGAATGAAAAACTGTTTTTT. Translation: CASSLAGVNEKLFF.

Details on this clone: At one end the junction does not follow the germline gene, possibly because of a read error. This chain uses TRBV9 with TRBJ1-2; no clear D gene. Per germline, CDR1 SGDLS and CDR2 YYNGEE. This CDR3 comprises 14 residues. The CDR3 DNA reads as TGTGCCAGCAGCGGAGCGCAACTAATTACCCCGGAATCCTTC. Translation gives CASSGAQLITPESF. Supplemented by reference TRBV9 and TRBJ1-2, the full variable domain reads DSGVTQTPKHLITATGQRVTLRCSPRSGDLSVYWYQQSLDQGLQFLIQYYNGEERAKGNILERFSAQQFPDLHSELNLSSLELGDSALYFCASSGAQLITPESFGSGTRLTVV.

V and J are TRBV7-8 and TRBJ1-2, with TRBD1 matching 8 bases. CDR1 and CDR2 from the germline V gene are SGHVS and FQNEAQ. This CDR3 region has 13 residues. Unmatched junction bases numbered 7, after V lost 6 bases and J lost 7 bases. The DNA of the CDR3 is TGTGCCAGCAGTTCAGGGGGCGCGGTTGGCTACACCTTC. Protein sequence: CASSSGGAVGYTF.

The chain uses TRBV6-6 and TRBJ1-4; perhaps TRBD1 as D (6 bases). The V end was cut by 6 bases, the J end by 2 bases, with 13 bases between. CDR3 length: 15 residues. Germline lookup yields CDR1 MNHNY and CDR2 SVGAGI (reference sequence). CDR3 loop: CASSRDTATNEKLFF. In DNA form, the CDR3 reads TGTGCCAGCAGCCGGGACACCGCCACTAATGAAAAACTGTTTTTT.

J is TRBJ2-1 and V is TRBV7-7; tentative D call: TRBD2 (5 bases). The CDR3 runs 15 residues. V was trimmed by 10 bases and J by 5 bases, leaving 21 bases between them. The germline V gene has CDR1 SSHAT and CDR2 FNYEAQ (reference sequence). The CDR3: CATTRLAADHNEQFF. The CDR3 DNA reads TGTGCCACCACACGGCTAGCAGCGGATCACAATGAGCAGTTCTTC.

The chain recombines TRBV19 with TRBJ1-5; D not certain. This CDR3 is built from 14 residues. CDR1 and CDR2 (germline): LNHDA, SQIVND (reference sequence). Trimming pared 6 bases from V and 2 bases from J, leaving 11 bases between. The CDR3 loop is CASRRWGGNQPQHF. CDR3 DNA: TGTGCCAGTAGGCGTTGGGGAGGCAATCAGCCCCAGCATTTT.